This T cell receptor (beta chain) is from a study of persistence of HIV-infected CD4 T cells. Broader study findings: TCR analyses could not target the rare provirus-carrying CMV-responding cells.

V lost 4 bases, J lost 4 bases, and 15 bases lay in between. The CDR3 runs to 15 residues. CDR1 SGHRS and CDR2 YFSETQ come from the germline V gene. Worth noting for this clone: Antigen unknown.

The immunoSEQ assay was version 4, run in survey mode. Genomic DNA was diluted to roughly 10 ng/uL, up to roughly 1 ug per sample. The data were produced by immunoSEQ multiplex PCR, yet TCRdb's version contains in-frame clones alone and is incomplete. The table shows approximately 65,000 clones, with more than 70% occurring only once. Overlapping HIV-1 Gag 15-mer peptides at approximately 0.91 ug per peptide per mL were used. CD40L-negative CD69-negative CD45RO-high memory CD4+ T cells were sorted as populations depleted of antigen-responding cells. The sequence was obtained from an adult man with HIV who was CMV-seropositive. The genes are TRBV5-1 and TRBJ1-3, with D perhaps matching TRBD1 (6 bases). The sample in question was CD4+ T cells sorted from PBMCs after roughly 18-hour stimulation, obtained from a patient who received antiretroviral therapy. CDR3 protein: CASSPGAGDGNTIYF. For the CDR3, the DNA is TGCGCCAGCAGCCCCGGAGCAGGGGACGGAAACACCATATATTTT.